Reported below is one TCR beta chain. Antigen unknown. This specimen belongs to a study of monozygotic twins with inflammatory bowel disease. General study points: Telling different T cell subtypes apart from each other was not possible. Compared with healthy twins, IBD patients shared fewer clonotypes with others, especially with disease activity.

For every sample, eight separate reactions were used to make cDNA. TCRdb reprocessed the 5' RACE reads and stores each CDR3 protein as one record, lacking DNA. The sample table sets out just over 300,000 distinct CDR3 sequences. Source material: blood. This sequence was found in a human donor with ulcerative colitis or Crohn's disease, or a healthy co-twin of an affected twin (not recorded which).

The CDR3: CASGLGAETQYF. The chain couples TRBV12-5 to TRBJ2-5; TCRdb proposes TRBD1, but this gene call is untestable without DNA. CDR1 LGHNT and CDR2 FRNRAP come from the germline V gene. The CDR3 loop spans 12 amino acids.